The 16 T cell receptor beta chains below were found in one sample sequenced in a study of blood T cell repertoires in COVID-19. The table came from immunoSEQ multiplex PCR; TCRdb's copy has only in-frame clones and leaves some out. Among some 250,000 clones listed, about three quarters were seen once. Sequencing input: peripheral blood. These receptors all stem from an elderly woman with acute or convalescent COVID-19.

In regard to this clone: Other DNA sequences in the same sample also yield this CDR3. V gene TRBV5-1 combines with J gene TRBJ2-2; 8 bases match TRBD2. The CDR3 has 16 amino acids. Germline-derived CDR1 and CDR2 are SGHRS and YFSETQ. Trimming removed 0 bases from V and 1 base from J; junction bases left unmatched: 2. This CDR3 reads CASSLAAGGNTGELFF. As DNA, the CDR3 is TGCGCCAGCAGCTTGGCGGCGGGAGGGAACACCGGGGAGCTGTTTTTT.

The chain carries TRBV5-1 and TRBJ2-2; the match to TRBD2 covers 8 bases. Germline V lookup: CDR1 SGHRS, CDR2 YFSETQ. The V gene end was trimmed by 6 bases and the J gene end by 4 bases; junction bases not matched to a gene: 8. This CDR3 comprises 15 residues. The CDR3 here is CASNSGGEFTGELFF. The CDR3 DNA sequence: TGCGCCAGCAACAGCGGGGGTGAATTCACCGGGGAGCTGTTTTTT.

The chain joins TRBV3-1 (or the pseudogene TRBV3-2) to TRBJ2-7; the D gene is possibly TRBD1 (6 bases). The CDR3 runs 12 residues. Trimming removed 2 bases at V and 10 bases at J, with 12 bases between. CDR1 is LGHDT, CDR2 YNNKEL, per germline (reference sequence). The CDR3 sequence: CASSQYPDRQYF. The DNA of the CDR3 is TGTGCCAGCAGCCAATACCCGGACAGACAGTACTTC.

The table lists this clone with a few counts. This rearrangement joins TRBV27 to TRBJ2-7, with D tentatively TRBD2 (6 bases). The V end was cut by 0 bases, the J end by 1 base, with 7 bases between. This CDR3 has 14 residues. Germline loops: CDR1 MNHEY, CDR2 SMNVEV (reference sequence). The CDR3 sequence is CASSLSRGSYEQYF. DNA for the CDR3: TGTGCCAGCAGTTTATCTCGGGGGTCCTACGAGCAGTACTTC.

Concerning this clone itself: The identical CDR3 is also encoded by other nucleotide sequences in the sample. This chain joins TRBV7-3 and TRBJ2-1; a possible D gene is TRBD2 (5 bases). Trimming left V 0 bases short and J 0 bases short, with 6 bases between. CDR3 length equals 15 residues. The germline V gene has CDR1 SGHTA and CDR2 FQGTGA. The CDR3 DNA reads TGTGCCAGCAGCTTAACAGGGAGCTCCTACAATGAGCAGTTCTTC. Protein product: CASSLTGSSYNEQFF.

V gene TRBV18 combines with J gene TRBJ1-3; 7 nucleotides align to TRBD1. There are 15 residues in the CDR3. V shed 2 bases, J shed 2 bases, and the junction held 3 bases outside the gene matches. Looked up from germline, CDR1 is KGHSH and CDR2 is LQKENI. The CDR3 DNA reads TGTGCCAGCTCACCATACAGGGGAGCTGGAAACACCATATATTTT. Its protein is CASSPYRGAGNTIYF.

The CDR3 sequence: CASKVRRGKETQYF. The CDR3 DNA is TGCGCCAGCAAAGTAAGGAGGGGCAAAGAGACCCAGTACTTC. This sequence joins TRBV10-1 and TRBJ2-5; possible D gene TRBD2, 6 bases. Trimming left V 7 bases short and J 3 bases short, with 15 bases between. This CDR3 region has 14 residues. Germline V CDR1 and CDR2: WNHNN, SYGVQD (reference sequence).

The chain is built from TRBV24-1 and TRBJ1-2; 9 positions match TRBD1. CDR3 size: 15 residues. Germline-derived CDR1 and CDR2 are KGHDR and SFDVKD. The V segment lost 4 bases and the J segment 4 bases; nucleotides outside the gene matches: 6. The CDR3 loop reads CATSDPATGGYGYTF. The CDR3 nucleotides are TGTGCCACCAGTGACCCCGCGACAGGGGGCTATGGCTACACCTTC.

The chain has TRBV6-5 and TRBJ1-5; TRBD1 agrees at 8 bases. The J segment lost 1 base and the V segment lost 6 bases, leaving 2 bases of the junction unmatched. The CDR3 consists of 14 residues. Looked up from germline, CDR1 is MNHEY and CDR2 is SVGAGI. CDR3 residues: CASSRQGSNQPQHF. The CDR3 DNA is TGTGCCAGCAGCCGACAGGGGAGCAATCAGCCCCAGCATTTT.

This clone was observed a single time. The chain links TRBV29-1 to TRBJ2-5, with D perhaps TRBD2 (7 bases). Germline V gene sequence: CDR1 SQVTM, CDR2 ANQGSEA. The CDR3 spans 17 residues. Trimming shortened V by 4 bases and J by 5 bases, and 26 bases separated the two germline ends. CDR3 sequence: CSVGWGGRGGGSETQYF. CDR3 sequence (DNA): TGCAGCGTTGGATGGGGGGGCAGGGGAGGAGGTTCGGAGACCCAGTACTTC.

The chain combines TRBV4-3 with TRBJ2-1; 10 bases fit TRBD2. The CDR3 runs 16 residues. Losses at the gene ends were 0 bases for V and 6 bases for J; bases not matched to a gene: 5. The germline V gene has CDR1 LGHNA and CDR2 YSLEER. In DNA form, the CDR3 reads TGCGCCAGCAGCCAAGATCTCAAGCGGGGGGGCAATGAGCAGTTCTTC. It translates to CASSQDLKRGGNEQFF.

This chain joins TRBV19 and TRBJ1-2; D gene uncertain. The CDR3 covers 12 residues. Germline V gene data show CDR1 as LNHDA and CDR2 as SQIVND (reference sequence). V lost 7 bases, J lost 2 bases, and 8 bases lay in between. The CDR3 loop is CASKTGNYGYTF. The CDR3 DNA reads TGTGCCAGTAAGACGGGAAACTATGGCTACACCTTC.

In DNA form, the CDR3 reads TGTGCCAGCTCCCCGTCGGCGGTACTAGGGGAAGCTTTCTTT. Its protein product is CASSPSAVLGEAFF. The gene calls are TRBV2 and TRBJ1-1; no definite D call. This CDR3 is 14 amino acids long. V lost 8 bases, J lost 8 bases, and 21 bases lay in between. CDR1 is SNHLY, CDR2 FYNNEI, per germline.

The chain is built from TRBV4-1 and TRBJ1-1, with 11 bases that match TRBD1. V trimming: 3 bases; J trimming: 4 bases; junction bases outside the gene matches: 10. The CDR3 consists of 17 residues. Germline V CDR1 and CDR2: MGHRA, YSYEKL. DNA of the CDR3: TGCGCCAGCAGCCATACAAGGGACAGGGGGATTGGCACTGAAGCTTTCTTT. Its protein is CASSHTRDRGIGTEAFF.

V is TRBV2 and J is TRBJ1-4; 9 nucleotides match TRBD1. J was trimmed by 8 bases and V by 7 bases; bases with no gene match: 5. CDR1 is SNHLY, CDR2 FYNNEI, per germline. CDR3 size: 13 residues. The CDR3 loop reads CASTGTGKEKLFF. The DNA for the CDR3 is TGTGCCAGCACGGGGACAGGGAAGGAAAAACTGTTTTTT.

The chain couples TRBV6-6 to TRBJ1-4; D ambiguous. The germline V gene has CDR1 MNHNY and CDR2 SVGAGI (reference sequence). The CDR3 sequence is 14 residues long. V lost 6 bases and J 7 bases, leaving 15 bases between the germline ends. The CDR3 reads CASSLGLTGEKLFF. CDR3 nucleotide sequence: TGTGCCAGCAGCCTGGGCCTAACCGGTGAAAAACTGTTTTTT.